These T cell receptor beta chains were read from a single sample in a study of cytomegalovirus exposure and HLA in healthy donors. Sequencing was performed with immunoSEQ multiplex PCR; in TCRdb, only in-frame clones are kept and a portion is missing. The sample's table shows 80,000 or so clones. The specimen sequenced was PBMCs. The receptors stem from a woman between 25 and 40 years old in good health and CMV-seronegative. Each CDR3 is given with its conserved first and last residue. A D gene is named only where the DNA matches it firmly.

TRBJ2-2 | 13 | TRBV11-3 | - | TGTGCCAGCAGCCTCTACCGCGCCGGGGAGCTGTTTTTT | CASSLYRAGELFF
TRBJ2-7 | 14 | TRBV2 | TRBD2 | TGTGCCAGCAGAGAAGAACTAGCGGGCTACGAGCAGTACTTC | CASREELAGYEQYF
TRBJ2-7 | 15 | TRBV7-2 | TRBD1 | TGTGCCAGCAGCTCCGCCGGGACAGGGAGAAACGAGCAGTACTTC | CASSSAGTGRNEQYF
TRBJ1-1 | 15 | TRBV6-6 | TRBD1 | TGTGCCAGCAGTTATATCGGGACAGGGGACACTGAAGCTTTCTTT | CASSYIGTGDTEAFF
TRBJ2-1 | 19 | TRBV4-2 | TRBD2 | TGTGCCAGCAGCCAAGCTATTCGGGTGGGGGGGGGTTTGAGGGATGAGCAGTTCTTC | CASSQAIRVGGGLRDEQFF
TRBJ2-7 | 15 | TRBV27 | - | TGTGCCAGCAGTTTATCCATCGGGGGATCCTACGAGCAGTACTTC | CASSLSIGGSYEQYF
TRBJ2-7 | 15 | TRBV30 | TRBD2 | TGTGCCTGGAGTCTGACTAGCGGGAGTTTAAACGAGCAGTACTTC | CAWSLTSGSLNEQYF
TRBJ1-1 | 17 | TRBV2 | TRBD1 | TGTGCCAGCAGGTCCTTTGGGACAGGGGGCGTGGGCACTGAAGCTTTCTTT | CASRSFGTGGVGTEAFF
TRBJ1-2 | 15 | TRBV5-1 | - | TGCGCCAGCAGCTTGGCCGGGCAGGGATTGGATGGCTACACCTTC | CASSLAGQGLDGYTF
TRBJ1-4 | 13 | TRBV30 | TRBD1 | TGTGCCTCCAGGGACAGGTTGGGGGAAAAACTGTTTTTT | CASRDRLGEKLFF
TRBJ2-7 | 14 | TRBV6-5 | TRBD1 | TGTGCCAGCAGCCCCGGGACAGGGCGCTACGAGCAGTACTTC | CASSPGTGRYEQYF
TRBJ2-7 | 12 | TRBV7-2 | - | TGTGCCAGCAGCTCACAGGGCCACGAGCAGTACTTC | CASSSQGHEQYF
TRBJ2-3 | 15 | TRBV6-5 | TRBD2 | TGTGCCAGCACTCCCAGCGGGGGGGCCGCAGATACGCAGTATTTT | CASTPSGGAADTQYF
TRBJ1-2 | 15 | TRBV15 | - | TGTGCCACCAGCAGAGGACAGATGTTAAACTATGGCTACACCTTC | CATSRGQMLNYGYTF
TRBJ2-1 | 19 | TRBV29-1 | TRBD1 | TGCAGCGTTGAAGCGGACAGGGGACCGAGGATACCTCCTTACAATGAGCAGTTCTTC | CSVEADRGPRIPPYNEQFF
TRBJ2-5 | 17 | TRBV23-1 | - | TGCGCCAGCAGTCAATTAGGTGACAGCCGTTACCAAGAGACCCAGTACTTC | CASSQLGDSRYQETQYF
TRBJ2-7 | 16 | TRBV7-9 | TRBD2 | TGTGCCAGCAGCCCCACGGGGGGGAGGGCCACCTACGAGCAGTACTTC | CASSPTGGRATYEQYF
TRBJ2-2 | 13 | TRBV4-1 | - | TGCGCCAGCAGCCACTCCAACACCGGGGAGCTGTTTTTT | CASSHSNTGELFF
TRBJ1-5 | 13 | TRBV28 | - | TGTGCCAGCAGTCGGGGACTGAGTCAGCCCCAGCATTTT | CASSRGLSQPQHF
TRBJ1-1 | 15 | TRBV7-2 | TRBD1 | TGTGCCAGCAGCTTAGGACAGGGAGGGAACACTGAAGCTTTCTTT | CASSLGQGGNTEAFF
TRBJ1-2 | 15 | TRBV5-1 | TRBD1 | TGCGCCAGCAGCGAGGGACAGGTTGGTAACTATGGCTACACCTTC | CASSEGQVGNYGYTF
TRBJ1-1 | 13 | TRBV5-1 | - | TGCGCCAGCAGCTTGGGACAGGCCACTGAAGCTTTCTTT | CASSLGQATEAFF
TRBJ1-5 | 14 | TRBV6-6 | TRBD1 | TGTGCCAGCAGGACGGGACAGGGAGATCAGCCCCAGCATTTT | CASRTGQGDQPQHF
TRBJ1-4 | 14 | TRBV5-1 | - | TGCGCCAGCAGCTCGGGCCTACGGGGAGAAAAACTGTTTTTT | CASSSGLRGEKLFF
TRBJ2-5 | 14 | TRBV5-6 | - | TGTGCCAGCAGCTTGAAGGGTATGGAGGAGAACCAGTACTTC | CASSLKGMEENQYF
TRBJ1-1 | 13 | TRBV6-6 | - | TGTGCCAGCAGTTACTCGGGGGGAACTGAAGCTTTCTTT | CASSYSGGTEAFF
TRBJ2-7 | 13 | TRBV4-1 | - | TGCGCCAGCAGCCGGGACTCCACCTACGAGCAGTACTTC | CASSRDSTYEQYF
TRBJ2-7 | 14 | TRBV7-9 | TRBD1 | TGTGCCAGCAGCTCAGGACAGGTTTCCTACGAGCAGTACTTC | CASSSGQVSYEQYF
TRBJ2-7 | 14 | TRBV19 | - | TGTGCCAGTAGTATAGGCGTGGACACCTACGAGCAGTACTTC | CASSIGVDTYEQYF
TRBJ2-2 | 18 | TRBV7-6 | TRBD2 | TGTGCCAGCAGCTTAACGGTTAGCGGGGGTTCGAACACCGGGGAGCTGTTTTTT | CASSLTVSGGSNTGELFF
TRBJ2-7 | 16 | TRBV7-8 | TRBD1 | TGTGCCAGCAGCCCCCACAGGGGGCAGGGTGCCTACGAGCAGTACTTC | CASSPHRGQGAYEQYF
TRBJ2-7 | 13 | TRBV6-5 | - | TGTGCCAGCAGTTATGGGGCTAGGTACGAGCAGTACTTC | CASSYGARYEQYF
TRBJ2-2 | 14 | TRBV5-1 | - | TGCGCCAGCAGCTTGGATAAGCGGACCGGGGAGCTGTTTTTT | CASSLDKRTGELFF
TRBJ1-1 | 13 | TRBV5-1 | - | TGCGCCAGCACAATCAGAGGTGACACTGAAGCTTTCTTT | CASTIRGDTEAFF
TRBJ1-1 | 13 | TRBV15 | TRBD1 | TGTGCCACCAGTGGACAGGGTGGTACTGAAGCTTTCTTT | CATSGQGGTEAFF
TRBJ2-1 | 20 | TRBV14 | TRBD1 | TGTGCCAGCAGCCAAGATCAGAGAGTTAACAGGGGTGGCTCCTACAATGAGCAGTTCTTC | CASSQDQRVNRGGSYNEQFF
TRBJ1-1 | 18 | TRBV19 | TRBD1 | TGTGCCAGTAGTATACGGCGAAGGGGACAGGGGGTGAACACTGAAGCTTTCTTT | CASSIRRRGQGVNTEAFF
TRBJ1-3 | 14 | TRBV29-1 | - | TGCAGCGTACAAGAGCAGGGGCGAGGAAACACCATATATTTT | CSVQEQGRGNTIYF
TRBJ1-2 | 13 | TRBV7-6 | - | TGTGCCAGCAGCTTGGGCGGGACCTATGGCTACACCTTC | CASSLGGTYGYTF
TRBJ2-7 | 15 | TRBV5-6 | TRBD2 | TGTGCCAGCAGCCGGCGGGGGGCGAAAGGCTACGAGCAGTACTTC | CASSRRGAKGYEQYF
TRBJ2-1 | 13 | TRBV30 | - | TGTGCCTGGACCACGGGAGTCGACAATGAGCAGTTCTTC | CAWTTGVDNEQFF
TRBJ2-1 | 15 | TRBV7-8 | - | TGTGCCAGCAGCCCTTTGTGGCGGGCAGGAGATGAGCAGTTCTTC | CASSPLWRAGDEQFF
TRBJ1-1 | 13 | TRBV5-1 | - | TGCGCCAGCAGCTTGCCGGGGGGCGTTGAAGCTTTCTTT | CASSLPGGVEAFF
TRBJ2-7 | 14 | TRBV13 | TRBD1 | TGTGCCAGCAGCCCTCAGGGGGCGCGATGGGAGCAGTACTTC | CASSPQGARWEQYF
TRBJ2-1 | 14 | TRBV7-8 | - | TGTGCCAGCAGCCCGACTATTTCCTACAATGAGCAGTTCTTC | CASSPTISYNEQFF
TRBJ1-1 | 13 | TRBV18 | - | TGTGCCAGCTCACCCGACAGCGGGGCTGAAGCTTTCTTT | CASSPDSGAEAFF
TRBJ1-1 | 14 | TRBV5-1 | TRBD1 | TGCGCCAGCAGCTTGACGGACAGGGCAACTGAAGCTTTCTTT | CASSLTDRATEAFF
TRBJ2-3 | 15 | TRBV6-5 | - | TGTGCCAGCAGTTACCGGGGTCCTCCCGGATACGCATCGTATTTT | CASSYRGPPGYASYF
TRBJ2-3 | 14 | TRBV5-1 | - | TGCGCCAGCAGCTTGGGTCTAATCACAGATACGCAGTATTTT | CASSLGLITDTQYF
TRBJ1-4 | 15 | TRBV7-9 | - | TGTGCCAGCAGCCCCCAGACAGGCGCTAATGAAAAACTGTTTTTT | CASSPQTGANEKLFF
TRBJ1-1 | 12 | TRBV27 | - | TGTGCCAGCAGAACAGGGACGGGAGAAGCTTTCTTT | CASRTGTGEAFF
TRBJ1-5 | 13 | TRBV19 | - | TGTGCCAGTAGTATAGGGAGGTATCAGCCCCAGCATTTT | CASSIGRYQPQHF